The 8 T cell receptor beta chains presented below share a single source sample, sequenced in a study of blood T cell repertoires in COVID-19. Profiling relied on immunoSEQ multiplex PCR, and the TCRdb table lists in-frame clones only, not all of them. The data hold roughly 140,000 clones, with 88% observed a single time. The material sequenced was peripheral blood. The receptors stem from a woman in her seventies with acute or convalescent COVID-19.

This chain uses TRBV27 with TRBJ2-7, with 11 bases identical to TRBD1. The CDR3 is made up of 15 amino acids. Per the germline V gene, CDR1 is MNHEY and CDR2 is SMNVEV (reference sequence). Trimming took 5 bases from V and 3 from J; bases not matched to a gene: 6. CDR3 sequence reads: CASSASGTGGYEQYF. The DNA for the CDR3 is TGTGCCAGCAGTGCCTCCGGGACAGGGGGCTACGAGCAGTACTTC.

CDR3: CASSSGQNQPQHF. CDR3 nucleotides: TGTGCCAGCAGCTCGGGACAGAATCAGCCCCAGCATTTT. The rearrangement links TRBV13 to TRBJ1-5; 7 nucleotides line up with TRBD1. The CDR3 covers 13 residues. Germline values: CDR1 PRHDT, CDR2 FYEKMQ (reference sequence). Trimming at V came to 4 bases and at J to 4 bases, leaving 1 base not matched to a gene.

This clone was observed a handful of times. This chain uses TRBV28 with TRBJ1-2; D remains ambiguous. Germline V gene lookup returns CDR1 MDHEN and CDR2 SYDVKM. The CDR3 runs 11 residues. Trimming stripped 4 bases from V and 5 bases from J, with 5 bases between. The CDR3 protein is CASSSQYGYTF. The CDR3 coding sequence is TGTGCCAGCAGTTCCCAATATGGCTACACCTTC.

The chain uses TRBV7-9 and TRBJ1-4; 10 positions agree with TRBD1. From germline, CDR1 is SEHNR and CDR2 FQNEAQ (reference sequence). V dropped 5 bases and J dropped 8; count of bases not matched to a gene: 14. The CDR3 spans 17 residues. The CDR3 here is CASSHYGTGAPGEKLFF. The CDR3 region has the DNA TGTGCCAGCAGCCACTACGGGACAGGGGCCCCGGGGGAAAAACTGTTTTTT.

This sequence joins TRBV19 and TRBJ2-3; 10 bases are a match to TRBD2. The CDR3 is 18 amino acids. V shed 0 bases and J 0 bases; nucleotides not matched to a gene: 6. From germline, CDR1 is LNHDA and CDR2 SQIVND (reference sequence). In DNA form, the CDR3 reads TGTGCCAGTAGTATAGAAAAGACTAGCGGGTTTAGCACAGATACGCAGTATTTT. Translating gives CASSIEKTSGFSTDTQYF.

V and J are TRBV2 and TRBJ1-2; no reliable D call. This CDR3 spans 11 amino acids. Germline CDR1 and CDR2: SNHLY and FYNNEI. Trimming took 7 bases from V and 8 from J, leaving 11 bases between them. The CDR3 loop reads CASTLELGYTF. DNA for the CDR3: TGTGCCAGCACCTTAGAGTTAGGCTACACCTTC.

This chain uses TRBV5-1 with TRBJ2-7, with a weak D call TRBD2 (6 bases). Germline V lookup: CDR1 SGHRS, CDR2 YFSETQ. V lost 4 bases to trimming and J lost 0 bases, with 17 bases between them. The CDR3 is 16 residues long. The DNA for the CDR3 is TGCGCCAGCAGCGCGGGCGGGACGGCTAGCTCCTACGAGCAGTACTTC. It encodes CASSAGGTASSYEQYF.

The chain links TRBV30 to TRBJ2-1; tentatively, D is TRBD1 (6 bases). This CDR3 contains 13 residues. Germline CDR1 GTSNPN, CDR2 SVGIG (reference sequence). Trimming took 0 bases from V and 15 from J, leaving 18 bases between them. The CDR3 bases are TGTGCCTGGAGTGTACGGGGCCAGGGGCGGCGGTTCTTC. The encoded protein is CAWSVRGQGRRFF.